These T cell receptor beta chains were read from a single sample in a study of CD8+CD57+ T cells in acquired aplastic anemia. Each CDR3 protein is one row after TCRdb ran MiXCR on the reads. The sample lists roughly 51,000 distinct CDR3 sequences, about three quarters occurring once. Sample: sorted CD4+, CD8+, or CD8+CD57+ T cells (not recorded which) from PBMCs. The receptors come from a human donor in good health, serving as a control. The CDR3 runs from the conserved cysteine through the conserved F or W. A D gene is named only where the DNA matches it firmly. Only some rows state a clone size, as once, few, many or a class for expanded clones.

CDR3 protein: CATREGADPYGYTF
CDR3 DNA: TGTGCCACCAGGGAGGGGGCAGATCCTTATGGCTACACCTTC
D gene: TRBD1
CDR3 length: 14
clone size: many
V gene: TRBV15
J gene: TRBJ1-2

CDR3 protein: CASSLVNKGLEREKLFF
CDR3 DNA: TGTGCCAGCAGCTTGGTAAACAAGGGGCTCGAGCGTGAAAAACTGTTTTTT
D gene: .
CDR3 length: 17
clone size: .
V gene: TRBV11-1
J gene: TRBJ1-4

CDR3 protein: CASSWTSSLSEQFF
CDR3 DNA: TGTGCCAGCAGTTGGACTAGCTCCCTCTCAGAGCAGTTCTTC
D gene: TRBD2
CDR3 length: 14
clone size: many
V gene: TRBV6-5
J gene: TRBJ2-1

CDR3 protein: CASSYLRRTGRNEQYF
CDR3 DNA: TGTGCCAGCAGTTACCTGCGGAGGACAGGGAGGAACGAGCAGTACTTC
D gene: TRBD1
CDR3 length: 16
clone size: once
V gene: TRBV25-1
J gene: TRBJ2-7

CDR3 protein: CSASEGLDYGYTF
CDR3 DNA: TGCAGTGCTAGTGAGGGGCTTGACTATGGCTACACCTTC
D gene: .
CDR3 length: 13
clone size: .
V gene: TRBV20-1
J gene: TRBJ1-2

CDR3 protein: CSVVPGSLSNTEAFF
CDR3 DNA: TGCAGCGTTGTACCAGGGAGTTTGTCCAACACTGAAGCTTTCTTT
D gene: .
CDR3 length: 15
clone size: .
V gene: TRBV29-1
J gene: TRBJ1-1

CDR3 protein: CASSDPHRVKYEQYF
CDR3 DNA: TGTGCCAGCAGTGACCCCCACAGGGTGAAGTACGAGCAGTACTTC
D gene: .
CDR3 length: 15
clone size: .
V gene: TRBV25-1
J gene: TRBJ2-7

CDR3 protein: CASSQGWQGARETQYF
CDR3 DNA: TGTGCCAGCAGCCAAGGGTGGCAGGGGGCTCGGGAGACCCAGTACTTC
D gene: TRBD1
CDR3 length: 16
clone size: many
V gene: TRBV14
J gene: TRBJ2-5

CDR3 protein: CASSAARQGEYGYTF
CDR3 DNA: TGTGCCAGCAGCGCAGCCCGACAGGGGGAATATGGCTACACCTTC
D gene: TRBD1
CDR3 length: 15
clone size: few
V gene: TRBV9
J gene: TRBJ1-2

CDR3 protein: CASSQRTGDGYTF
CDR3 DNA: TGTGCCAGTAGCCAAAGGACAGGGGATGGCTACACCTTC
D gene: TRBD1
CDR3 length: 13
clone size: few
V gene: TRBV7-3
J gene: TRBJ1-2

CDR3 protein: CASLGGARSPLHF
CDR3 DNA: TGTGCCAGCCTTGGCGGGGCCCGGTCACCCCTCCACTTT
D gene: .
CDR3 length: 13
clone size: few
V gene: TRBV2
J gene: TRBJ1-6

CDR3 protein: CASSHDTAGGNQPQHF
CDR3 DNA: TGTGCCAGCAGCCACGACACGGCAGGGGGCAATCAGCCCCAGCATTTT
D gene: .
CDR3 length: 16
clone size: .
V gene: TRBV11-1
J gene: TRBJ1-5

CDR3 protein: CASGGLAGPFYNEQYF
CDR3 DNA: TGTGCCAGCGGGGGACTAGCGGGGCCATTTTACAATGAGCAGTATTTT
D gene: TRBD2
CDR3 length: 16
clone size: .
V gene: TRBV19
J gene: TRBJ2-3

CDR3 protein: CSAREAGAGNTIYF
CDR3 DNA: TGCAGTGCTAGAGAGGCAGGGGCTGGAAACACCATATATTTT
D gene: .
CDR3 length: 14
clone size: .
V gene: TRBV20-1
J gene: TRBJ1-3

CDR3 protein: CASSEAAGRASTDTQYF
CDR3 DNA: TGTGCCAGCAGTGAAGCGGCGGGCAGGGCTAGCACAGATACGCAGTATTTT
D gene: .
CDR3 length: 17
clone size: .
V gene: TRBV25-1
J gene: TRBJ2-3

CDR3 protein: CATSGQSYNSPLHF
CDR3 DNA: TGTGCCACCAGTGGACAGTCCTATAATTCACCCCTCCACTTT
D gene: .
CDR3 length: 14
clone size: few
V gene: TRBV15
J gene: TRBJ1-6